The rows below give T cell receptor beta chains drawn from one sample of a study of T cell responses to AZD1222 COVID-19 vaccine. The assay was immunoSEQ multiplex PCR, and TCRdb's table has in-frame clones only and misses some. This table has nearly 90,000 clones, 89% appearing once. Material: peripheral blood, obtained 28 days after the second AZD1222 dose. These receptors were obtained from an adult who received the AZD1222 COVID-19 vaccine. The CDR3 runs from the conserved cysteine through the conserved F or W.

cdr3_aa: CASSGLIATDWDTQYF
v_call: TRBV6-2/TRBV6-3
j_call: TRBJ2-3

cdr3_aa: CASSTDGRDTGELFF
v_call: TRBV5-1
j_call: TRBJ2-2

cdr3_aa: CASTREQGNYGYTF
v_call: TRBV2
j_call: TRBJ1-2

cdr3_aa: CASSYQNTEAFF
v_call: TRBV6-2/TRBV6-3
j_call: TRBJ1-1

cdr3_aa: CASSLDSSGGEQYF
v_call: TRBV7-7
j_call: TRBJ2-7

cdr3_aa: CASSPVRNYEQYF
v_call: TRBV7-9
j_call: TRBJ2-7

cdr3_aa: CAIKGTDVNTGELFF
v_call: TRBV10-3
j_call: TRBJ2-2

cdr3_aa: CASSEDRGYQPQHF
v_call: TRBV2
j_call: TRBJ1-5

cdr3_aa: CASSQEGGYSNQPQHF
v_call: TRBV4-2
j_call: TRBJ1-5

cdr3_aa: CASSLLGTGSHEQYF
v_call: TRBV27
j_call: TRBJ2-7

cdr3_aa: CASSLGTPGARFMGGYTF
v_call: TRBV5-1
j_call: TRBJ1-2

cdr3_aa: CATSDLAGGPDTQYF
v_call: TRBV24-1
j_call: TRBJ2-3

cdr3_aa: CASSHTEGLAGYNEQFF
v_call: TRBV4-3
j_call: TRBJ2-1

cdr3_aa: CASSLVPGAGANTGELFF
v_call: TRBV5-1
j_call: TRBJ2-2

cdr3_aa: CASRTPEVYGYTF
v_call: TRBV2
j_call: TRBJ1-2

cdr3_aa: CASSPPIEGTNEQFF
v_call: TRBV18
j_call: TRBJ2-1

cdr3_aa: CASSLGLGSGNTIYF
v_call: TRBV5-5
j_call: TRBJ1-3

cdr3_aa: CASSYSRGDTEAFF
v_call: TRBV6-2/TRBV6-3
j_call: TRBJ1-1

cdr3_aa: CASHPDSDRAFSYGYTF
v_call: TRBV2
j_call: TRBJ1-2

cdr3_aa: CASSPGTDYEQYF
v_call: TRBV18
j_call: TRBJ2-7

cdr3_aa: CASSDEASTEAFF
v_call: TRBV2
j_call: TRBJ1-1

cdr3_aa: CASSLYGGATDQETQYF
v_call: TRBV7-9
j_call: TRBJ2-5